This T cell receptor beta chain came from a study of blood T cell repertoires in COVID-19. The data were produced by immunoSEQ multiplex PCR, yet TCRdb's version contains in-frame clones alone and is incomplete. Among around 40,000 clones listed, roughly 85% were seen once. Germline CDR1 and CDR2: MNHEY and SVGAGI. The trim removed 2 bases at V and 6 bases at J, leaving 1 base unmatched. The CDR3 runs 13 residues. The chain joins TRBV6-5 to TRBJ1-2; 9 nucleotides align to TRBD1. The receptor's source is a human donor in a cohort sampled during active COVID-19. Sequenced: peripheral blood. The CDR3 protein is CASSYGQGNGYTF. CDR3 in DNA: TGTGCCAGCAGTTACGGACAGGGGAATGGCTACACCTTC.